This TCR beta chain was observed in a study of CD8+CD57+ T cells in acquired aplastic anemia. The CDR3 is 14 residues long. Germline V lookup: CDR1 SGHTA, CDR2 FQGNSA. Trimming stripped 5 bases from V and 1 base from J, with 11 bases between. Template material for TCR beta VDJ and CDR3 profiling consisted of genomic DNA. Each CDR3 protein gets one entry after TCRdb re-called the reads with MiXCR. The repertoire includes about 270,000 distinct CDR3 sequences, approximately 55% of them detected once, and under 8.5% sits in the top ten. Ten or more counts support this clonotype. The antigen remains undetermined. Study-level findings and limits: Significance was not reached for CD8+ Simpson's diversity between patients and controls.

V gene TRBV7-2 combines with J gene TRBJ1-2, with D possibly matching TRBD1 (5 bases). Specimen: sorted CD4+, CD8+, or CD8+CD57+ T cells (not recorded which) from PBMCs. The sequence came from a human donor with severe aplastic anemia or a healthy control (not recorded which). The CDR3 DNA reads as TGTGCCAGCAGCCCCGGGACTCTTAACTATGGCTACACCTTC. It codes for CASSPGTLNYGYTF.